These T cell receptor beta chains were read from a single sample in a study of shared clonotypes between healthy human individuals. Generated by immunoSEQ multiplex PCR, the TCRdb table keeps only in-frame clones and is missing some. The repertoire holds millions of clones, with 95% as singletons. Material for sequencing was naive CD4+ T cells sorted from blood. These receptors all stem from a man aged 18-30 years in good health. CDR3s include the opening cysteine and the closing phenylalanine or tryptophan. D genes are given only for firm matches. Size tells how often a clone was seen (once, few, many) or the class of an expanded clone, and some rows leave it out.

cdr3_aa	cdr3_nt	v_call	clone_size	j_call	d_call
CASSPPGWGDTGELFF	TGTGCCAGCAGCCCGCCCGGCTGGGGGGACACCGGGGAGCTGTTTTTT	TRBV5-4	NA	TRBJ2-2	NA
CASSPKMSGGMNTEAFF	TGCGCCAGCAGCCCAAAAATGAGTGGGGGGATGAACACTGAAGCTTTCTTT	TRBV5-1	NA	TRBJ1-1	NA
CAISGDRGPNTEAFF	TGTGCCATCAGTGGGGACAGGGGCCCGAACACTGAAGCTTTCTTT	TRBV10-3	NA	TRBJ1-1	TRBD1
CASSKRLQLLSYEQYF	TGTGCCAGCAGCAAACGCCTGCAGTTACTCTCCTACGAGCAGTACTTC	TRBV21-1	NA	TRBJ2-7	NA
CAWSGDRFEEQYF	TGTGCCTGGAGTGGGGATCGCTTTGAGGAGCAGTACTTC	TRBV30	NA	TRBJ2-7	NA
CAISESARLSYEQYF	TGTGCCATCAGTGAGTCAGCCAGACTCTCCTACGAGCAGTACTTC	TRBV10-3	NA	TRBJ2-7	NA
CASSSFSGGTYEQYF	TGCGCCAGCAGCTCCTTTAGCGGGGGGACCTACGAGCAGTACTTC	TRBV5-1	NA	TRBJ2-7	TRBD2
CASSQRPGLTDTQYF	TGTGCCAGCAGCCAACGACCGGGGCTCACAGATACGCAGTATTTT	TRBV7-6	NA	TRBJ2-3	NA
CAWSRDRVKLFF	TGTGCCTGGAGTAGGGACAGGGTAAAACTGTTTTTT	TRBV30	NA	TRBJ1-4	TRBD1
CASSQGGDTEAFF	TGTGCCAGTAGCCAGGGGGGTGACACTGAAGCTTTCTTT	TRBV19	NA	TRBJ1-1	TRBD1
CASSDQGSNSPLHF	TGTGCCAGCAGTGACCAGGGTTCTAATTCACCCCTCCACTTT	TRBV6-4	once	TRBJ1-6	NA
CASSSPQTYRFTDTQYF	TGTGCCAGCTCATCTCCACAGACCTACCGCTTCACAGATACGCAGTATTTT	TRBV18	NA	TRBJ2-3	NA
CASSQGATYEQYF	TGTGCCAGCAGTCAGGGGGCCACCTACGAGCAGTACTTC	TRBV6-4	NA	TRBJ2-7	TRBD1
CASSLGPGGNGYTF	TGTGCCAGCAGCTTAGGTCCAGGGGGCAATGGCTACACCTTC	TRBV11-2	NA	TRBJ1-2	TRBD1
CASSLVQGGNEKLFF	TGTGCCAGCAGCTTAGTGCAGGGGGGTAATGAAAAACTGTTTTTT	TRBV7-2	NA	TRBJ1-4	TRBD1
CASSEFGGENEQFF	TGCGCCAGCAGTGAGTTTGGCGGAGAGAATGAGCAGTTCTTC	TRBV10-1	NA	TRBJ2-1	NA
CASIDPIKVEKNYGYTF	TGCGCCAGCATAGACCCCATCAAGGTCGAAAAAAACTATGGCTACACCTTC	TRBV10-2	NA	TRBJ1-2	NA
CASSLEGSSYNSPLHF	TGTGCCAGCAGCTTAGAGGGGAGCTCCTATAATTCACCCCTCCACTTT	TRBV13	NA	TRBJ1-6	NA
CASSYTPAVRYF	TGTGCCAGCAGTTACACCCCAGCGGTGAGGTACTTC	TRBV6-5	few	TRBJ2-7	NA
CASSLVGVDQYF	TGTGCCAGCAGCTTAGTGGGGGTCGACCAGTACTTC	TRBV7-9	NA	TRBJ2-5	NA